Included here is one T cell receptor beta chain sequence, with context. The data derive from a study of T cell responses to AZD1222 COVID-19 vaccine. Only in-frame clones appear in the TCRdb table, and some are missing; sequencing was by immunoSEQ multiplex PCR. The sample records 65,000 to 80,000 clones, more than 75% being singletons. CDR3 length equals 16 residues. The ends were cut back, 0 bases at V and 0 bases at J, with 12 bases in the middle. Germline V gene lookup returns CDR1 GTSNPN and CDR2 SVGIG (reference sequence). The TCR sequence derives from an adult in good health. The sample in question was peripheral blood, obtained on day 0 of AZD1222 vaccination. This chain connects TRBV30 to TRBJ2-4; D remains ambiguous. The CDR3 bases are TGTGCCTGGAGTGTAAGGCGGTTTACAGCCAAAAACATTCAGTACTTC. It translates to CAWSVRRFTAKNIQYF.